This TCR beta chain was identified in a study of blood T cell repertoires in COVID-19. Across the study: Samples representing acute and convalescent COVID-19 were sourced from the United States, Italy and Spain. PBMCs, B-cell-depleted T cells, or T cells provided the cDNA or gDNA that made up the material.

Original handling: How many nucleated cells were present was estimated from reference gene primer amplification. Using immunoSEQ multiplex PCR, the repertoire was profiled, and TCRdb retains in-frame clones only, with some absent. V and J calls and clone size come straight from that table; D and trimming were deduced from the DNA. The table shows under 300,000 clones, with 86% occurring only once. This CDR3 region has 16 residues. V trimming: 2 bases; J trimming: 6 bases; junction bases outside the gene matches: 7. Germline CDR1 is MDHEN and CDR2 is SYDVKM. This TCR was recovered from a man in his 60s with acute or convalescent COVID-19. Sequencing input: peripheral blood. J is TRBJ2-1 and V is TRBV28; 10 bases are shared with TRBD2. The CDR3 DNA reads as TGTGCCAGCAGTTTACCCAGGCTAGCGGGGGCCAATGAGCAGTTCTTC. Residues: CASSLPRLAGANEQFF.